This TCR beta chain derives from a study of monozygotic twins with inflammatory bowel disease (dated by TCRdb to about 2019). Study-wide context: The complete study included around 30 monozygotic twin pairs: 19 IBD-discordant Danish pairs and nine German pairs, of which four were IBD-concordant and five were IBD-discordant. Disease-associated traits were sought mainly through comparisons between IBD patients and their genetically identical healthy co-twins within discordant pairs. Each individual had, on average, about 151 000 unique TCRalpha sequences and 181 000 unique TCRbeta sequences available for analysis.

A roughly 2.5 ml peripheral blood sample was drawn into PAXgene tubes per donor and stored at -80°C. Without T cell sorting, total RNA was isolated from whole blood using the PAXgene blood miRNA kit on an automated QIAcube. Deep TCRalpha and TCRbeta repertoire profiling with unique molecular barcoding was performed on peripheral blood of monozygotic twin pairs concordant or discordant for inflammatory bowel disease. For every twin pair, smoking habits were documented, and each individual was categorised as a current, former or never smoker. Summary of the overall study and its limitations: The analysis was unable to tell different T cell subtypes apart. Fewer clonotypes were shared with other individuals by IBD patients than by healthy twins, most markedly in patients showing signs of disease activity. Concordant and discordant twins showed no difference in repertoire similarity, possibly because of limited statistical power. IBD patients had lower TCRbeta repertoire diversity, measured by the inverse Simpson index, than their healthy co-twins. Because patients received different immunosuppressive treatments, the repertoires may have picked up extra background noise and variability between individuals. No single strong signal or clonotype linked to IBD turned up in the results, so the idea that one exists was not supported.

As to this clonotype: It has no known antigen specificity.

From the cysteine up to the phenylalanine, the CDR3 has a length of 15 residues. DNA was not recorded. Library method: 5' RACE. Preparation of each TCR library used approximately 3.5 ug of total RNA. For each sample, cDNA synthesis with SMARTScribe reverse transcriptase was split into eight separate reactions. During cDNA synthesis, template switching was used to introduce unique molecular identifiers that contained a 6-nucleotide sample barcode. Two nested PCRs of roughly 16 and 10 cycles amplified the TCRalpha and TCRbeta cDNA, and bead purification followed each PCR. Before amplification, the cDNA was both treated with uracil DNA-glycosylase and purified with the QIAquick PCR purification kit. The second PCR was the step at which Illumina TruSeq-compatible adapters and sample-specific barcodes were added. TapeStation and Qubit were used to check library quality and concentration, and 4.5 to 6 ng of each library was pooled. Sequencing of pooled libraries was carried out on an Illumina HiSeq2500 single-index Rapid Run using 2 x 100 bp reads and custom sequencing primers. The published analysis was carried out like this. MiGEC version 1.2.6 was used for UMI-based consensus assembly to correct PCR and sequencing errors. MiXCR version 2.1.1 handled V(D)J alignment, clonotype assembly and CDR3 extraction. Gene usage, clonotype sharing and MAIT/NKT TCR abundance were normalised by analysing the top 1000, 10 000 and 20 000 clonotypes per sample. Diversity was computed as the inverse Simpson index with the vegan R package after downsampling to 27 000 UMIs. Paired Mann-Whitney U tests were applied to discordant twin pairs, and Benjamini-Hochberg correction was used for multiple testing. The reads were reprocessed in TCRdb, with one entry per CDR3 protein sequence and no accompanying DNA. V and J calls and clone size were set by TCRdb, not the authors. This specimen's table enumerates approximately 400,000 distinct CDR3 sequences. The ten largest clones capture more than 2% of the sample.

The sequence was collected from a human donor with ulcerative colitis or Crohn's disease, or a healthy co-twin of an affected twin (not recorded which). This receptor chain uses TRBV12-3 or TRBV12-4 and TRBJ2-5; TCRdb reports TRBD1, a call that lacks DNA to check it against. Sequencing was performed on blood. CDR3 reads: CASSLGRGGEETQYF.